The clone carrying this TCR beta chain was recorded at least ten times. These data are taken from a study of molecular identifiers for immune sequencing clone quantification. Germline CDR1 is MNHNY and CDR2 is SVGAGI (reference sequence). V was trimmed by 7 bases and J by 1 base, leaving 12 bases between them. The CDR3 runs 14 residues. One entry per CDR3 protein, called by TCRdb with MiXCR from the PCR reads. The table lists some 320,000 distinct CDR3 sequences, about 21% of them singletons. Sequenced material: naive CD8+ T cells from blood, with Jurkat cell RNA spiked in. Subset given: FACS-sorted CD8+CD4-CCR7+CD45RA+ naive T cells. This clonotype was obtained from a human donor in good health. Some libraries in this study had Jurkat cell RNA spiked in. The chain employs TRBV6-6 and TRBJ2-3; no firm D call. In DNA, the CDR3 is TGTGCCAGCATCCACCTGAGTGGCACAGATACGCAGTATTTT. Amino acid sequence: CASIHLSGTDTQYF.